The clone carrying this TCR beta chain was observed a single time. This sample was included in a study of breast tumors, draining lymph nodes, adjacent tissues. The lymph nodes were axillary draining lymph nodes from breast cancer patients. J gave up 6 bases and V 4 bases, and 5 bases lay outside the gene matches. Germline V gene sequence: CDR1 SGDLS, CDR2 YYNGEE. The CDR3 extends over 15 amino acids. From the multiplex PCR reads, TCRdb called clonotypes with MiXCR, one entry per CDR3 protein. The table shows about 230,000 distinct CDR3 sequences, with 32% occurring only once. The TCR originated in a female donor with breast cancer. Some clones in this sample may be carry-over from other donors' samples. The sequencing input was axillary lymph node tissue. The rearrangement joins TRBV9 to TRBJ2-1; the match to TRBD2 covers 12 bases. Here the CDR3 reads CASSHTSGRTNEQFF. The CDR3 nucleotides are TGTGCCAGCAGCCACACTAGCGGGAGGACCAATGAGCAGTTCTTC.